The 22 T cell receptor beta chains presented below share a single source sample, sequenced in a study of T cell changes during pregnancy in multiple sclerosis. Sequenced by immunoSEQ multiplex PCR; TCRdb stores in-frame clones only, minus some. The sample consists of around 62,000 clones, 70% to 90% of them appearing once. The source material was peripheral blood, sampled in the first trimester of pregnancy. The receptors were sampled from a female donor with multiple sclerosis, enrolled in a pregnancy study.

J is TRBJ1-2 and V is TRBV19; TRBD1 is a possible D gene (6 bases). Trimming removed 7 bases at V and 8 bases at J, with 23 bases between. CDR3 size: 15 residues. CDR1 LNHDA and CDR2 SQIVND come from the germline V gene (reference sequence). The CDR3 loop is CASIPMGHLGEGYTF. The CDR3, as DNA: TGTGCCAGTATACCTATGGGACACCTGGGTGAAGGCTACACCTTC.

The DNA for the CDR3 is TGTGCCAGCAGCATCTCGGGAGCGACCGGGGAGCTGTTTTTT. Encoded protein: CASSISGATGELFF. V is TRBV11-3 and J is TRBJ2-2; a weak D match, TRBD2 (6 bases). In germline, CDR1 is SGHNT, CDR2 YENEEA. Trimming took 5 bases from V and 5 from J, leaving 12 bases between them. CDR3 length equals 14 residues.

The gene calls are TRBV18 and TRBJ1-2; D is possibly TRBD1 (5 bases). The V gene lost 2 bases and the J gene lost 6 bases, with 7 bases spanning the gap. The CDR3 has 12 residues. The germline V gene has CDR1 KGHSH and CDR2 LQKENI. The CDR3 reads CASSPMDNGYTF. In DNA, the CDR3 is TGTGCCAGCTCACCAATGGACAATGGCTACACCTTC.

The V and J genes are TRBV5-1 and TRBJ2-7; weak D call: TRBD2 (6 bases). Germline V gene sequence: CDR1 SGHRS, CDR2 YFSETQ. Trimming left V 4 bases short and J 6 bases short, with 17 bases between. This CDR3 contains 14 residues. CDR3 sequence: CASSGTVTGREQYF. DNA of the CDR3: TGCGCCAGCAGCGGGACTGTGACCGGGCGCGAGCAGTACTTC.

The chain links TRBV7-2 to TRBJ2-7, with 8 bases matching TRBD1. Unmatched junction bases numbered 6, after V lost 1 base and J lost 4 bases. Germline V CDR1 and CDR2: SGHTA, FQGNSA. The CDR3 length is 15 residues. CDR3 in amino acids: CASSLVQGARYEQYF. The CDR3, as DNA: TGTGCCAGCAGCTTAGTCCAGGGGGCGAGGTACGAGCAGTACTTC.

V and J are TRBV29-1 and TRBJ2-7; 8 nucleotides line up with TRBD1. Per the germline V gene, CDR1 is SQVTM and CDR2 is ANQGSEA. Unmatched junction bases numbered 7, after V lost 8 bases and J lost 4 bases. The CDR3 sequence is 12 residues long. The CDR3 protein is CSIQGDKYEQYF. The CDR3 nucleotides are TGCAGCATACAGGGGGACAAGTACGAGCAGTACTTC.

The V call is TRBV30, the J call TRBJ2-2; 7 bases map to TRBD2. Germline CDR1 GTSNPN, CDR2 SVGIG (reference sequence). With 5 bases clipped from V and 4 bases from J, the junction kept 7 bases outside the gene matches. This CDR3 region has 14 residues. DNA of the CDR3: TGTGCCTGGGAGACGGGGGGAGGCACCGGGGAGCTGTTTTTT. Translating it yields CAWETGGGTGELFF.

V gene TRBV7-9 combines with J gene TRBJ1-2, with no clear D. Germline loops: CDR1 SEHNR, CDR2 FQNEAQ (reference sequence). V lost 1 base and J lost 2, with 8 bases in between. CDR3 length: 14 residues. The CDR3 spells CASSLGLLNYGYTF. CDR3 coding DNA: TGTGCCAGCAGCTTAGGGTTACTAAACTATGGCTACACCTTC. Full variable domain (outside the CDR3, taken from reference TRBV7-9 and TRBJ1-2): DTGVSQNPRHKITKRGQNVTFRCDPISEHNRLYWYRQTLGQGPEFLTYFQNEAQLEKSRLLSDRFSAERPKGSFSTLEIQRTEQGDSAMYLCASSLGLLNYGYTFGSGTRLTVV.

Only one count was recorded for this clone. This CDR3 is CASSPQGYQETQYF. The CDR3 DNA reads TGTGCCAGCTCACCACAGGGGTACCAAGAGACCCAGTACTTC. J is TRBJ2-5 and V is TRBV18; D might be TRBD1 (5 bases). The germline CDR1 and CDR2 sequences are KGHSH and LQKENI. The CDR3 consists of 14 residues. V was clipped by 1 base and J by 0 bases, with 6 bases between them.

This clone has just a few counts. The chain couples TRBV4-2 to TRBJ1-4; D is ambiguous. Germline loops: CDR1 LGHNA, CDR2 YNFKEQ. The CDR3 is made up of 15 amino acids. The V end lost 3 bases, the J end lost 0 bases, and 8 bases lay between the germline ends. The CDR3 bases are TGTGCCAGCAGCCAGCGAGATGCAACTAATGAAAAACTGTTTTTT. This translates into CASSQRDATNEKLFF.

J is TRBJ2-3 and V is TRBV7-9; 8 positions match TRBD1. V was pared by 5 bases and J by 0 bases, with 4 bases of the junction left unmatched. This CDR3 is built from 15 residues. CDR1 and CDR2 from the germline V gene are SEHNR and FQNEAQ (reference sequence). The CDR3: CASSLGQGSTDTQYF. Written as DNA, the CDR3 is TGTGCCAGCAGCCTAGGACAGGGAAGCACAGATACGCAGTATTTT.

The rearrangement uses TRBV19 and TRBJ1-3; 7 nucleotides line up with TRBD1. CDR3 length: 17 amino acids. V trimming: 4 bases; J trimming: 0 bases; junction bases outside the gene matches: 9. CDR1 and CDR2 (germline): LNHDA, SQIVND (reference sequence). CDR3 protein: CASSTTGQESSGNTIYF. CDR3 in DNA: TGTGCCAGTAGTACGACCGGACAGGAGAGCTCTGGAAACACCATATATTTT.

This chain joins TRBV21-1 and TRBJ2-2; the D call of TRBD1 is as the table states it, not checked on the DNA. TRBV21-1 is given as a pseudogene. The CDR3 length is 15 residues. CDR3 amino acids: CASSKSPGDTGELFF. CDR3 bases: TGTGCCAGCAGCAAAAGTCCAGGGGACACCGGGGAGCTGTTTTTT.

The chain carries TRBV5-1 and TRBJ2-7, with 9 bases aligning to TRBD2. This CDR3 region has 17 residues. Germline CDR1 is SGHRS and CDR2 is YFSETQ. After removal of 4 bases from V and 0 bases from J, the junction contained 11 bases not matched to a gene. The CDR3 protein is CASSPLGLASTSYEQYF. The DNA of the CDR3 is TGCGCCAGCAGCCCTTTAGGACTAGCGTCTACCTCCTACGAGCAGTACTTC.

This chain connects TRBV7-2 to TRBJ1-2, with 11 positions matching TRBD1. CDR1 is SGHTA, CDR2 FQGNSA, per germline. The CDR3 contains 18 residues. The junction had 11 bases not matched to a gene; V was cut back by 5 bases and J by 0 bases. The CDR3 bases are TGTGCCAGCAGCCCCGGACAGGGGGCTCTAACAGCTAACTATGGCTACACCTTC. It translates to CASSPGQGALTANYGYTF.

J is TRBJ1-5 and V is TRBV7-9; D possibly corresponds to TRBD1 (5 bases). In germline, CDR1 is SEHNR, CDR2 FQNEAQ (reference sequence). There are 18 residues in the CDR3. The V gene lost 2 bases and the J gene lost 2 bases, with 19 bases spanning the gap. The CDR3, as DNA: TGTGCCAGCAGCTTAAGCCAGGGAATGGTAGGCGGCAATCAGCCCCAGCATTTT. Protein: CASSLSQGMVGGNQPQHF.

This rearrangement joins TRBV4-1 to TRBJ2-1, with 12 bases identical to TRBD2. Germline-derived CDR1 and CDR2 are MGHRA and YSYEKL. The CDR3 loop spans 19 amino acids. The J segment lost 7 bases and the V segment lost 2 bases, leaving 15 bases of the junction unmatched. CDR3 in amino acids: CASSQPNPETSGSRNEQFF. The CDR3, as DNA: TGCGCCAGCAGCCAACCTAACCCTGAGACTAGCGGGAGTAGGAATGAGCAGTTCTTC.

Here the CDR3 reads CASSLLRETQYF. Written as DNA, the CDR3 is TGTGCCAGCAGCTTATTACGGGAGACCCAGTACTTC. The chain carries TRBV7-9 and TRBJ2-5; D is unclear. V was shortened by 2 bases and J by 5 bases, with 6 bases between the two germline ends. CDR3 length equals 12 residues. The germline CDR1 and CDR2 sequences are SEHNR and FQNEAQ (reference sequence).

This clone appeared a few times. For the CDR3, the DNA is TGTGCCAGCAGCCCAGGCGTTCAGGGAAGTGGAAACACCATATATTTT. The encoded protein is CASSPGVQGSGNTIYF. The rearrangement uses TRBV7-6 and TRBJ1-3; perhaps TRBD1 as D (5 bases). The CDR3 has 16 residues. Per germline, CDR1 SGHVS and CDR2 FNYEAQ. V shed 5 bases and J shed 3 bases, with 17 bases lying between them.

V usage is TRBV30 and J usage is TRBJ2-1; TRBD2 might be the D (5 bases). The CDR3 has 15 residues. Germline V gene sequence: CDR1 GTSNPN, CDR2 SVGIG (reference sequence). V lost 1 base to trimming and J lost 0 bases, with 10 bases between them. The CDR3 reads CAWSGVAFSYNEQFF. The CDR3 coding sequence is TGTGCCTGGAGTGGTGTAGCGTTCTCCTACAATGAGCAGTTCTTC.

The rearrangement links TRBV7-9 to TRBJ1-3; D may be TRBD1 (5 bases). This CDR3 comprises 17 residues. The V end lost 1 base, the J end lost 2 bases, and 15 bases lay between the germline ends. CDR1 and CDR2 (germline): SEHNR, FQNEAQ (reference sequence). This CDR3 reads CASSLVRSGLAGNTIYF. CDR3 coding DNA: TGTGCCAGCAGCTTAGTTCGATCAGGGTTGGCTGGAAACACCATATATTTT.

The chain is built from TRBV4-3 and TRBJ1-6; D not certain. Germline assignment: CDR1 LGHNA and CDR2 YSLEER. Trimming took off 3 bases at V and 0 bases at J, with 12 bases between the two ends. This CDR3 is built from 17 residues. The DNA of the CDR3 is TGCGCCAGCAGCCAGAACCACCTTAGCTCCTATAATTCACCCCTCCACTTT. Amino acid sequence: CASSQNHLSSYNSPLHF.